This section outlines one TCR beta chain sequence together with its context. Authors' data handling: Scientists estimated how many nucleated cells there were by amplifying reference gene primers. TCRdb's copy holds only in-frame clones and misses some; the assay was immunoSEQ multiplex PCR. That table gives V, J and clone size, and the DNA gave D and trimming. The profile shows around 26,000 clones, approximately 81% of them singletons. Germline CDR1 LNHDA, CDR2 SQIVND (reference sequence). The CDR3 is made up of 14 amino acids. Trimming took off 6 bases at V and 6 bases at J, with 16 bases between the two ends. This record comes from a study of blood T cell repertoires in COVID-19.

The sequenced material came from peripheral blood. This chain joins TRBV19 and TRBJ2-3, with D unresolved. This TCR came from a human donor in a cohort sampled during active COVID-19. In DNA, the CDR3 is TGTGCCAGTAGCTCCAGTCGAACATCCGATACGCAGTATTTT. Amino acids: CASSSSRTSDTQYF.